What follows are 17 T cell receptor beta chains derived from one specimen sequenced in a study of blood T cell repertoires in COVID-19. TCRdb keeps only in-frame clones here, not all; method: immunoSEQ multiplex PCR. Of more than 200,000 clones detected, approximately 83% appear once; the ten largest clones hold around 25%. Sequencing input: peripheral blood. These receptors came from a man between 35 and 55 years old with acute or convalescent COVID-19.

The rearrangement uses TRBV10-3 and TRBJ1-2, with a tentative D call TRBD1 (6 bases). CDR1 and CDR2 from the germline V gene are ENHRY and SYGVKD. The CDR3 contains 13 residues. Trimming removed 6 bases from V and 3 bases from J, with 11 bases in between. CDR3 protein: CAISLRQDYGYTF. For the CDR3, the DNA is TGTGCCATCAGCCTCAGACAGGACTATGGCTACACCTTC.

This rearrangement joins TRBV30 to TRBJ2-2; 15 bases are shared with TRBD2. In germline, CDR1 is GTSNPN, CDR2 SVGIG (reference sequence). The CDR3 has 19 amino acids. V lost 5 bases to trimming and J lost 6 bases; unmatched junction nucleotides: 16. CDR3 protein: CAWGPRTSGRVGKAGELFF. DNA for the CDR3: TGTGCCTGGGGTCCCCGGACTAGCGGGAGGGTTGGAAAGGCCGGGGAGCTGTTTTTT.

V usage is TRBV2 and J usage is TRBJ2-7; 11 positions match TRBD1. Germline V gives CDR1 SNHLY, CDR2 FYNNEI. The V and J ends lost 3 bases and 7 bases, in that order; junction bases with no gene match: 5. CDR3 length equals 14 residues. The CDR3 reads CASSETDRGHEQYF. CDR3 sequence (DNA): TGTGCCAGCAGTGAGACGGACAGGGGGCATGAGCAGTACTTC.

The V and J genes are TRBV27 and TRBJ1-2; D might be TRBD1 (5 bases). V gave up 0 bases and J gave up 8 bases, with 13 bases separating them. The length of the CDR3 is 14 residues. From germline, CDR1 is MNHEY and CDR2 SMNVEV (reference sequence). The CDR3 reads CASSLSGAQRGYTF. CDR3 DNA sequence: TGTGCCAGCAGTTTATCAGGGGCCCAGAGGGGCTACACCTTC.

The chain has TRBV28 and TRBJ1-2; TRBD1 is a possible D gene (5 bases). Trimming cost V 6 bases and J 4 bases, with 15 bases left between them. This CDR3 region has 14 residues. From germline, CDR1 is MDHEN and CDR2 SYDVKM. The CDR3 DNA sequence: TGTGCCAGCAGCCGCAATCAGGGTTTCTATGGCTACACCTTC. This encodes CASSRNQGFYGYTF.

This clone was found a few times. The chain employs TRBV5-5 and TRBJ1-1, with D perhaps matching TRBD1 (5 bases). V lost 0 bases and J 6 bases, leaving 12 bases between the germline ends. CDR3 size: 14 residues. Germline CDR1 is SGHKS and CDR2 is YYEKEE (reference sequence). The chain's CDR3 is CASSLAVAGAEAFF. CDR3 bases: TGTGCCAGCAGCTTGGCCGTTGCGGGGGCTGAAGCTTTCTTT.

This chain links TRBV5-1 with TRBJ2-3; 11 nucleotides agree with TRBD2. J lost 2 bases, V lost 4 bases, and 9 bases had no gene match. The CDR3 runs 17 residues. The germline CDR1 and CDR2 sequences are SGHRS and YFSETQ. CDR3 DNA: TGCGCCAGCAGCACCCGACTAGCGGGACTTGCCACAGATACGCAGTATTTT. Translation: CASSTRLAGLATDTQYF.

The chain links TRBV11-2 to TRBJ1-1; D not resolved. V lost 3 bases to trimming and J lost 4 bases, with 9 bases between them. The CDR3 is made up of 13 amino acids. Germline V lookup: CDR1 SGHAT, CDR2 FQNNGV. CDR3 region: CASSLRAVTEAFF. For the CDR3, the DNA is TGTGCCAGCAGCTTGAGAGCGGTCACTGAAGCTTTCTTT.

Comments on this clone: One junction end does not reproduce the germline sequence, and a read error may be involved. The chain employs TRBV10-1 and TRBJ2-7; 7 bases are a match to TRBD1. There are 13 residues in the CDR3. Germline V CDR1 and CDR2: WNHNN, SYGVQD (reference sequence). This chain's CDR3 is CASRVEILSDRVF. CDR3 nucleotides: TGCGCCAGCAGGGTTGAGATTTTGAGTGACAGGGTGTTC.

This clone has just one count. The CDR3 sequence is CASSLERGWKETQYF. In nucleotides, the CDR3 is TGCGCCAGCAGCTTGGAAAGGGGATGGAAAGAGACCCAGTACTTC. V gene TRBV5-1 combines with J gene TRBJ2-5; D may be TRBD1 (5 bases). The CDR3 extends over 15 amino acids. V was pared by 0 bases and J by 3 bases, with 12 bases between. Germline V gives CDR1 SGHRS, CDR2 YFSETQ. Based on the CDR3 plus reference TRBV5-1 and TRBJ2-5, the full variable domain is KAGVTQTPRYLIKTRGQQVTLSCSPISGHRSVSWYQQTPGQGLQFLFEYFSETQRNKGNFPGRFSGRQFSNSRSEMNVSTLELGDSALYLCASSLERGWKETQYFGPGTRLLVL.

The chain has TRBV6-5 and TRBJ1-3; TRBD1 might be the D (5 bases). Germline V lookup: CDR1 MNHEY, CDR2 SVGAGI. V lost 6 bases to trimming and J lost 14 bases, with 17 bases between them. The CDR3 has 12 amino acids. The CDR3 here is CASSRTTGVVYF. The CDR3 nucleotides are TGTGCCAGCAGCCGAACGACGGGGGTTGTATATTTT.

CDR3 protein: CASSYDTYTDTQYF. The CDR3 nucleotides are TGCGCCAGCAGTTATGACACGTACACAGATACGCAGTATTTT. The V call is TRBV5-1, the J call TRBJ2-3; D not resolved. CDR3 size: 14 residues. Germline CDR1 and CDR2: SGHRS and YFSETQ. V lost 5 bases and J 2 bases, leaving 12 bases between the germline ends.

The rearrangement joins TRBV10-3 to TRBJ2-2; D gene unclear. Trimming shortened V by 0 bases and J by 4 bases, and 6 bases separated the two germline ends. CDR3 length: 14 residues. CDR1 and CDR2 (germline): ENHRY, SYGVKD. CDR3 nucleotide sequence: TGTGCCATCAGTGAGTCATCAGGCACCGGGGAGCTGTTTTTT. Its translation is CAISESSGTGELFF.

The V call is TRBV6-5, the J call TRBJ2-2; no firm D call. Germline-derived CDR1 and CDR2 are MNHEY and SVGAGI. V lost 8 bases and J lost 6, with 16 bases in between. This CDR3 comprises 14 residues. The DNA for the CDR3 is TGTGCCAGCCAAGCCCCAAAAGTATCCGGGGAGCTGTTTTTT. Encoded protein: CASQAPKVSGELFF.

This clone was detected only a few times. The J gene is TRBJ1-4, the V gene TRBV10-1; D is unclear. This CDR3 region has 12 residues. Germline loops: CDR1 WNHNN, CDR2 SYGVQD (reference sequence). The V gene lost 0 bases and the J gene lost 10 bases, with 6 bases spanning the gap. The CDR3 bases are TGCGCCAGCAGTGAGTCCGGCGGAAAACTGTTTTTT. This sequence encodes CASSESGGKLFF.

The chain combines TRBV2 with TRBJ1-5; the D is unclear. In germline, CDR1 is SNHLY, CDR2 FYNNEI. The CDR3 has 15 amino acids. With 2 bases removed from V and 6 bases from J, the gap between germline ends came to 14 bases. The CDR3 coding sequence is TGTGCCAGCAGTGAATCTCCCAATAGTTTTCAGCCCCAGCATTTT. It yields the protein CASSESPNSFQPQHF.

The chain uses TRBV6-2 or TRBV6-3 and TRBJ2-4; the match to TRBD1 covers 10 bases. The CDR3 length is 15 residues. Trimming at V came to 5 bases and at J to 6 bases, leaving 7 bases not matched to a gene. Germline CDR1 is MNHEY and CDR2 is SVGEGT. The CDR3 loop reads CASSGGQGELNIQYF. As DNA, the CDR3 is TGTGCCAGCAGTGGAGGACAGGGGGAGCTAAACATTCAGTACTTC.